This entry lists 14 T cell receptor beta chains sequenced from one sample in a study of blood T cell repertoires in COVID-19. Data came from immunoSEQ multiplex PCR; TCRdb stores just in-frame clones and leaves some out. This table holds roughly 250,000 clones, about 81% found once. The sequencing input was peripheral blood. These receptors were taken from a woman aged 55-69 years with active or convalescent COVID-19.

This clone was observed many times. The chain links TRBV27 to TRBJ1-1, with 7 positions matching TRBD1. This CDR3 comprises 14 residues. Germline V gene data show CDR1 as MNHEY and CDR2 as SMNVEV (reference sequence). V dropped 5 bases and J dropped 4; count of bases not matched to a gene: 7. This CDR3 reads CASSRQGSSTEAFF. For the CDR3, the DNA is TGTGCCAGCAGTAGACAGGGTTCGAGCACTGAAGCTTTCTTT.

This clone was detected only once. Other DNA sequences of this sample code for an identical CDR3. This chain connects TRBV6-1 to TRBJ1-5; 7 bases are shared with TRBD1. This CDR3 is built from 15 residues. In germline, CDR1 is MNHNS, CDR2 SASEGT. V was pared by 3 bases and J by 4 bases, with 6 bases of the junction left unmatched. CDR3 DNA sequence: TGTGCCAGCAGTGACGGCCAGGGGGGAAATCAGCCCCAGCATTTT. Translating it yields CASSDGQGGNQPQHF.

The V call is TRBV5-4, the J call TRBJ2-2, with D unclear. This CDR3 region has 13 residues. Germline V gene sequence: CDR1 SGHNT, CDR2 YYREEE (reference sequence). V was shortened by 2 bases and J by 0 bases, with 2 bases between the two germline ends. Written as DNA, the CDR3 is TGTGCCAGCAGCTTCGCGAACACCGGGGAGCTGTTTTTT. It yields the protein CASSFANTGELFF.

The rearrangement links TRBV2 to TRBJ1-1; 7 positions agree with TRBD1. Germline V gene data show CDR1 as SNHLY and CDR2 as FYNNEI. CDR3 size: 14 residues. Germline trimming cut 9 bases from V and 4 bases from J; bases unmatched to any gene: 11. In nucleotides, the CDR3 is TGTGCCAGTGGCAACACAGGGGTTGGCACTGAAGCTTTCTTT. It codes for CASGNTGVGTEAFF.

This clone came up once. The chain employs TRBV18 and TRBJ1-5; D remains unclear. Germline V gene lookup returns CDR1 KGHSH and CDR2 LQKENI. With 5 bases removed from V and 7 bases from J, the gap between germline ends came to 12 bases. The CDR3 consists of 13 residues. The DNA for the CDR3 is TGTGCCAGCTCAAGAGGGAACGACCAGCCCCAGCATTTT. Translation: CASSRGNDQPQHF.

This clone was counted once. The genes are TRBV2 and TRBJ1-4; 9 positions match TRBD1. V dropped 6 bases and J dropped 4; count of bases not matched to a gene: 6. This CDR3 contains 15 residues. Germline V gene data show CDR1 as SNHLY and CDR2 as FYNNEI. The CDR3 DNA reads TGTGCCAGCAGCCAACAGGGGGCTGTTAATGAAAAACTGTTTTTT. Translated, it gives CASSQQGAVNEKLFF.

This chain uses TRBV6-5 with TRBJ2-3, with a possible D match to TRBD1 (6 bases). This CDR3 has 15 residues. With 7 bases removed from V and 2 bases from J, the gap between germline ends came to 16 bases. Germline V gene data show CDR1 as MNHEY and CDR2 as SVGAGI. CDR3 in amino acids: CASTRQALSTDTQYF. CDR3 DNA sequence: TGTGCCAGCACCCGACAGGCGCTCTCCACAGATACGCAGTATTTT.

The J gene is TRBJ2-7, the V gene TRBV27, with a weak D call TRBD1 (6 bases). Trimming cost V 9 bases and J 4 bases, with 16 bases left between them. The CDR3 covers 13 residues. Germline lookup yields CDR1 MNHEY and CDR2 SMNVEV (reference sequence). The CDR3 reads CASSWGPQYEQYF. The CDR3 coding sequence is TGTGCCAGTTCCTGGGGGCCGCAGTACGAGCAGTACTTC.

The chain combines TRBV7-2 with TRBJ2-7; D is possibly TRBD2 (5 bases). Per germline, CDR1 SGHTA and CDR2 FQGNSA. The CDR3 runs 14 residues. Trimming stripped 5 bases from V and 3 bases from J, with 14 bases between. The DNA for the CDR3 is TGTGCCAGCAGCCCGCCGGGGTTGAACTACGAGCAGTACTTC. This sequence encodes CASSPPGLNYEQYF.

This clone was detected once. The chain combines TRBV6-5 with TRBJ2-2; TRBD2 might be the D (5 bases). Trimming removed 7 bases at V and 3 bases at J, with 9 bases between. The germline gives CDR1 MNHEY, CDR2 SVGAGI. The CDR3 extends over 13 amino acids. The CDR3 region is CASTKGDTGELFF. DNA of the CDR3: TGTGCCAGCACCAAGGGAGACACCGGGGAGCTGTTTTTT.

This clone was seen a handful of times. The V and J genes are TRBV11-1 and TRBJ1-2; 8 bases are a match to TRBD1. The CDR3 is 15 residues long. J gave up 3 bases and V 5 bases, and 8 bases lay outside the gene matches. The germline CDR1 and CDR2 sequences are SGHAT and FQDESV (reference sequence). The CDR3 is CASSPRDRRHYGYTF. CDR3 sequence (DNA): TGTGCCAGCAGCCCCCGGGACAGGCGGCACTATGGCTACACCTTC. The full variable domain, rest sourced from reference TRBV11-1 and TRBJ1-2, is EAEVAQSPRYKITEKSQAVAFWCDPISGHATLYWYRQILGQGPELLVQFQDESVVDDSQLPKDRFSAERLKGVDSTLKIQPAELGDSAMYLCASSPRDRRHYGYTFGSGTRLTVV.

The CDR3 bases are TGTGCCAGCACCTACCGGGACAGGGGGCGAGGTTTTGTTTACAATGAGCAGTTCTTC. It is translated as CASTYRDRGRGFVYNEQFF. The chain couples TRBV7-6 to TRBJ2-1, with 12 positions matching TRBD1. There are 19 residues in the CDR3. The V segment lost 7 bases and the J segment 4 bases; nucleotides outside the gene matches: 17. The germline V gene encodes CDR1 SGHVS and CDR2 FNYEAQ.

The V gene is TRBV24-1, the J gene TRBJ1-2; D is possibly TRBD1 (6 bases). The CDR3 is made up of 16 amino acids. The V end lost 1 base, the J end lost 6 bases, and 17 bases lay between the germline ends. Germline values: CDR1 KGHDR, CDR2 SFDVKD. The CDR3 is CATSDLRSGGLNGYTF. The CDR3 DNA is TGTGCCACCAGTGATTTACGTTCCGGGGGGCTTAATGGCTACACCTTC.

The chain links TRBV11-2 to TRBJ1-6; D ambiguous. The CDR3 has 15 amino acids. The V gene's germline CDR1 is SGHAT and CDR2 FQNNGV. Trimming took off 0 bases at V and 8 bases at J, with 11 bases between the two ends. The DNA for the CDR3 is TGTGCCAGCAGCTTAGATAGGCGGAAATATTCACCCCTCCACTTT. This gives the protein CASSLDRRKYSPLHF.